A single T cell receptor (beta chain) is shown here with its context. The data are from a study of cytomegalovirus exposure and HLA in healthy donors. This PCR relied on a set of 60 Vbeta primers and 13 Jbeta primers. TCRdb keeps only in-frame clones here, not all; method: immunoSEQ multiplex PCR. Of roughly 130,000 clones in the sample, more than 65% are singletons; the top ten hold over 2%. Trimming took off 1 base at V and 8 bases at J, with 14 bases between the two ends. The CDR3 is made up of 14 amino acids. Germline V gene lookup returns CDR1 LNHDA and CDR2 SQIVND (reference sequence). The material sequenced was PBMCs. The origin of this receptor is an older woman in good health and CMV-seropositive. The chain couples TRBV19 to TRBJ1-2, with D unclear. Written as DNA, the CDR3 is TGTGCCAGTAGTATAGTCGGCGGGCACAAGGGCTACACCTTC. It yields the protein CASSIVGGHKGYTF.